The 27 T cell receptor beta chains in this list originate from one sample, sequenced in a study of cytomegalovirus exposure and HLA in healthy donors. Use of 60 Vbeta and 13 Jbeta primers characterized the PCR. TCRdb's copy holds only in-frame clones and misses some; the assay was immunoSEQ multiplex PCR. The data contain under 150,000 clones, 81% of them singletons. Sequencing was carried out using PBMCs. Receptor source: a man aged 18 to 35 in good health and CMV-seronegative.

The chain has TRBV15 and TRBJ1-1, with D uncertain. The CDR3 is 14 residues long. CDR1 LNHNV and CDR2 YYDKDF come from the germline V gene (reference sequence). Trimming cost V 6 bases and J 3 bases, with 14 bases left between them. CDR3 DNA: TGTGCCACCAGTGGAAACGGGGTGGACACTGAAGCTTTCTTT. Translation: CATSGNGVDTEAFF.

The genes are TRBV9 and TRBJ1-1; D is unresolved. Germline values: CDR1 SGDLS, CDR2 YYNGEE. The CDR3 contains 15 residues. V lost 0 bases and J lost 4, with 13 bases in between. CDR3 sequence: CASSVGGMRGTEAFF. In DNA, the CDR3 is TGTGCCAGCAGCGTAGGAGGAATGCGGGGCACTGAAGCTTTCTTT.

The genes are TRBV6-4 and TRBJ1-2; D gene uncertain. CDR3 size: 16 residues. The germline V and J ends were trimmed by 3 bases and 2 bases, with 16 bases remaining between them. The germline V gene encodes CDR1 MRHNA and CDR2 SNTAGT. Written as DNA, the CDR3 is TGTGCCAGCAGTGAAGGCGTGGCGGCGGAAAACTATGGCTACACCTTC. Amino acids: CASSEGVAAENYGYTF.

The CDR3 here is CASSDYGDSLYEQYF. CDR3 in DNA: TGTGCCAGCAGCGATTATGGGGACAGCCTCTACGAGCAGTACTTC. The rearrangement joins TRBV6-6 to TRBJ2-7; TRBD1 matches 7 bases. From germline, CDR1 is MNHNY and CDR2 SVGAGI (reference sequence). The junction had 11 bases not matched to a gene; V was cut back by 6 bases and J by 3 bases. The CDR3 has 15 amino acids.

This clone was seen only a few times. The chain combines TRBV7-8 with TRBJ2-1; D is ambiguous. Deletions cut 2 bases from V and 9 bases from J, with 5 bases between. Germline V CDR1 and CDR2: SGHVS, FQNEAQ. The CDR3 is made up of 11 amino acids. The CDR3 region is CASSLSFEQFF. The CDR3 DNA reads TGTGCCAGCAGCTTAAGCTTTGAGCAGTTCTTC.

There are a few counts of this clone. V usage is TRBV30 and J usage is TRBJ1-5; D perhaps matches TRBD1 (5 bases). Germline loops: CDR1 GTSNPN, CDR2 SVGIG (reference sequence). The CDR3 consists of 13 residues. Between the trimmed V and J ends, which lost 1 base and 5 bases, there was a span of 9 bases. CDR3 bases: TGTGCCTGGAGTGATCAGGGTCATCAGCCCCAGCATTTT. Translated: CAWSDQGHQPQHF. The complete variable domain, with remaining parts taken from reference TRBV30 and TRBJ1-5, reads SQTIHQWPATLVQPVGSPLSLECTVEGTSNPNLYWYRQAAGRGLQLLFYSVGIGQISSEVPQNLSASRPQDRQFILSSKKLLLSDSGFYLCAWSDQGHQPQHFGDGTRLSIL.

The chain recombines TRBV9 with TRBJ1-5; the D is unclear. From germline, CDR1 is SGDLS and CDR2 YYNGEE. The V gene lost 4 bases and the J gene lost 4 bases, with 9 bases spanning the gap. This CDR3 comprises 13 residues. The CDR3 protein is CASSPQSNQPQHF. CDR3 sequence (DNA): TGTGCCAGCAGCCCACAGAGTAATCAGCCCCAGCATTTT.

The chain couples TRBV25-1 to TRBJ2-7; D call uncertain. This CDR3 comprises 11 residues. V dropped 10 bases and J dropped 3 bases, with 10 bases sitting between them. Germline assignment: CDR1 MGHDK and CDR2 SYGVNS. The CDR3: CATRAIYEQYF. CDR3 nucleotides: TGTGCCACCCGCGCGATCTACGAGCAGTACTTC.

This clone has a single count. The V gene is TRBV4-1, the J gene TRBJ2-1; TRBD1 is a possible D gene (5 bases). Germline-derived CDR1 and CDR2 are MGHRA and YSYEKL. V was shortened by 6 bases and J by 0 bases, with 12 bases between the two germline ends. CDR3 length equals 15 residues. The CDR3 loop reads CASRRQISSYNEQFF. The CDR3 nucleotides are TGCGCCAGCAGACGACAGATCAGCTCCTACAATGAGCAGTTCTTC.

The chain links TRBV10-3 to TRBJ1-5, with 8 bases fitting TRBD1. Looked up from germline, CDR1 is ENHRY and CDR2 is SYGVKD. Losses at the gene ends were 0 bases for V and 5 bases for J; bases not matched to a gene: 3. CDR3 size: 15 residues. DNA of the CDR3: TGTGCCATCAGTGAGTCGGGACAGGACTATCAGCCCCAGCATTTT. Translating it yields CAISESGQDYQPQHF.

V usage is TRBV7-9 and J usage is TRBJ2-7; D is possibly TRBD2 (7 bases). The germline V gene has CDR1 SEHNR and CDR2 FQNEAQ (reference sequence). The CDR3 totals 15 residues. The V end lost 3 bases, the J end lost 6 bases, and 18 bases lay between the germline ends. This CDR3 reads CASSLGGLIPIEQYF. The CDR3 coding sequence is TGTGCCAGCAGCTTGGGGGGGCTAATCCCTATCGAGCAGTACTTC.

A few counts support this clone. The chain employs TRBV6-4 and TRBJ2-1; 9 bases match TRBD2. This CDR3 comprises 14 residues. The V segment lost 0 bases and the J segment 13 bases; nucleotides outside the gene matches: 7. Germline lookup yields CDR1 MRHNA and CDR2 SNTAGT. The CDR3 protein is CASSDSGGGAQQFF. CDR3 coding DNA: TGTGCCAGCAGTGACTCGGGCGGGGGGGCCCAACAGTTCTTC.

V usage is TRBV5-1 and J usage is TRBJ1-1; D gene unclear. This CDR3 region has 15 residues. Trimming stripped 3 bases from V and 5 bases from J, with 17 bases between. Germline V CDR1 and CDR2: SGHRS, YFSETQ. The CDR3 loop reads CASSWDGLRETEAFF. For the CDR3, the DNA is TGCGCCAGCAGCTGGGATGGACTCCGGGAGACTGAAGCTTTCTTT. Full variable domain (outside the CDR3, taken from reference TRBV5-1 and TRBJ1-1): KAGVTQTPRYLIKTRGQQVTLSCSPISGHRSVSWYQQTPGQGLQFLFEYFSETQRNKGNFPGRFSGRQFSNSRSEMNVSTLELGDSALYLCASSWDGLRETEAFFGQGTRLTVV.

J is TRBJ2-7 and V is TRBV11-2, with 7 bases lining up with TRBD1. The V gene end was trimmed by 2 bases and the J gene end by 2 bases; junction bases not matched to a gene: 6. This CDR3 has 15 amino acids. Per the germline V gene, CDR1 is SGHAT and CDR2 is FQNNGV. The CDR3 DNA sequence: TGTGCCAGCAGCTTATGGGGAAGGGGGCCCTACGAGCAGTACTTC. Encoded protein: CASSLWGRGPYEQYF.

This clone was seen more than once but under ten times. This chain uses TRBV25-1 with TRBJ2-7, with D possibly TRBD2 on 7 matching bases. The V end lost 8 bases, the J end lost 2 bases, and 16 bases lay between the germline ends. The V gene's germline CDR1 is MGHDK and CDR2 SYGVNS. The CDR3 has 14 residues. Here the CDR3 reads CASEGGVFTYEQYF. The CDR3 region has the DNA TGTGCCAGCGAGGGGGGGGTTTTTACCTACGAGCAGTACTTC.

The V call is TRBV2, the J call TRBJ1-6; D is ambiguous. Germline loops: CDR1 SNHLY, CDR2 FYNNEI. This CDR3 region has 14 residues. The V end lost 7 bases, the J end lost 9 bases, and 16 bases lay between the germline ends. CDR3 region: CASTLYASGSPLHF. DNA of the CDR3: TGTGCCAGCACCCTTTACGCGTCGGGTTCACCCCTCCACTTT.

J is TRBJ1-1 and V is TRBV27, with a possible D match to TRBD1 (5 bases). The V end was cut by 6 bases, the J end by 5 bases, with 13 bases between. The CDR3 has 13 amino acids. Germline CDR1 and CDR2: MNHEY and SMNVEV (reference sequence). The chain's CDR3 is CASRPTRGTEAFF. The CDR3 region has the DNA TGTGCCAGCAGACCGACAAGGGGAACTGAAGCTTTCTTT.

V gene TRBV19 combines with J gene TRBJ1-1; perhaps TRBD1 as D (5 bases). This CDR3 contains 12 residues. Germline V gene sequence: CDR1 LNHDA, CDR2 SQIVND (reference sequence). The V end was cut by 7 bases, the J end by 6 bases, with 12 bases between. As DNA, the CDR3 is TGTGCCAGTAAATGGGGCGCGGCTGAAGCTTTCTTT. As protein: CASKWGAAEAFF. Together with reference TRBV19 and TRBJ1-1, the CDR3 gives the full variable domain: DGGITQSPKYLFRKEGQNVTLSCEQNLNHDAMYWYRQDPGQGLRLIYYSQIVNDFQKGDIAEGYSVSREKKESFPLTVTSAQKNPTAFYLCASKWGAAEAFFGQGTRLTVV.

The J gene is TRBJ2-7, the V gene TRBV7-9, with TRBD1 matching over 9 bases. Unmatched junction bases numbered 7, after V lost 5 bases and J lost 5 bases. The CDR3 sequence is 14 residues long. Looked up from germline, CDR1 is SEHNR and CDR2 is FQNEAQ (reference sequence). The CDR3 DNA sequence: TGTGCCAGCAGCCCGGACAGGGGAGTCCACGAGCAGTACTTC. Translating gives CASSPDRGVHEQYF.

This clone has only one observation. The chain recombines TRBV30 with TRBJ1-1; 7 nucleotides match TRBD1. Germline lookup yields CDR1 GTSNPN and CDR2 SVGIG (reference sequence). The CDR3 spans 13 residues. Losses at the gene ends were 0 bases for V and 4 bases for J; bases not matched to a gene: 2. The CDR3 DNA reads as TGTGCCTGGAGTGTAGCAGGGGGCACTGAAGCTTTCTTT. Protein product: CAWSVAGGTEAFF. The variable domain in full, with the rest retrieved from reference TRBV30 and TRBJ1-1, is SQTIHQWPATLVQPVGSPLSLECTVEGTSNPNLYWYRQAAGRGLQLLFYSVGIGQISSEVPQNLSASRPQDRQFILSSKKLLLSDSGFYLCAWSVAGGTEAFFGQGTRLTVV.

This CDR3 reads CASSLFKRGSTGELFF. The CDR3 nucleotides read TGTGCCAGCAGTCTCTTCAAAAGGGGGAGCACCGGGGAGCTGTTTTTT. This chain links TRBV28 with TRBJ2-2; D might be TRBD1 (6 bases). This CDR3 comprises 16 residues. V lost 5 bases and J lost 4, with 17 bases in between. The germline gives CDR1 MDHEN, CDR2 SYDVKM.

The chain carries TRBV7-9 and TRBJ1-4, with D possibly being TRBD1 (5 bases). This CDR3 comprises 16 residues. Trimming removed 1 base at V and 8 bases at J, with 17 bases between. Germline CDR1 reads SEHNR; CDR2 reads FQNEAQ (reference sequence). CDR3 DNA: TGTGCCAGCAGCTTAGGGGGCCTGGGCTTCGGGGAAAAACTGTTTTTT. Translated: CASSLGGLGFGEKLFF.

V gene TRBV7-6 combines with J gene TRBJ1-4, with 11 nucleotides matching TRBD1. J gave up 7 bases and V 5 bases, and 6 bases lay outside the gene matches. CDR1 and CDR2 from the germline V gene are SGHVS and FNYEAQ. CDR3 length: 15 amino acids. The CDR3 protein is CASSALDRGLEKLFF. The DNA of the CDR3 is TGTGCCAGCAGCGCCCTGGACAGGGGGCTTGAAAAACTGTTTTTT.

The chain joins TRBV19 to TRBJ1-5; 7 bases agree with TRBD1. The CDR3 loop spans 18 amino acids. V dropped 3 bases and J dropped 0; count of bases not matched to a gene: 11. The germline V gene encodes CDR1 LNHDA and CDR2 SQIVND (reference sequence). CDR3 nucleotide sequence: TGTGCCAGTAGTATTGTCGGGACAGTCTCCTATAGCAATCAGCCCCAGCATTTT. As protein: CASSIVGTVSYSNQPQHF.

The gene calls are TRBV7-9 and TRBJ1-1, with 7 bases identical to TRBD1. CDR1 SEHNR and CDR2 FQNEAQ come from the germline V gene (reference sequence). The CDR3 sequence is 14 residues long. V shed 5 bases and J 6 bases; nucleotides not matched to a gene: 9. CDR3 in DNA: TGTGCCAGCAGCCCAGGGGGGCGGTCGGCTGAAGCTTTCTTT. It codes for CASSPGGRSAEAFF.

The chain has TRBV30 and TRBJ2-5; TRBD2 might be the D (6 bases). V was pared by 8 bases and J by 4 bases, with 17 bases between. The CDR3 extends over 13 amino acids. Germline CDR1 is GTSNPN and CDR2 is SVGIG (reference sequence). CDR3 in amino acids: CARGGVKRETQYF. As DNA, the CDR3 is TGTGCCAGAGGCGGGGTAAAGAGAGAGACCCAGTACTTC.

The genes are TRBV7-3 and TRBJ2-2, with D possibly matching TRBD2 (7 bases). CDR3 length: 16 residues. CDR1 SGHTA and CDR2 FQGTGA come from the germline V gene. V lost 3 bases to trimming and J lost 6 bases, with 17 bases between them. The CDR3 loop is CASSFRRGALPGELFF. The DNA for the CDR3 is TGTGCCAGCAGCTTTCGTCGGGGGGCCCTCCCCGGGGAGCTGTTTTTT.